One and the same sample provided the 9 T cell receptor beta chains below, sequenced in a study of blood T cell repertoires in COVID-19. Profiling relied on immunoSEQ multiplex PCR, and the TCRdb table lists in-frame clones only, not all of them. The sample has about 61,000 clones; 70% to 90% are singletons. The sample consisted of peripheral blood. Receptor source: a human donor in a cohort sampled during active COVID-19.

The chain combines TRBV7-8 with TRBJ2-7, with D maybe TRBD2 (6 bases). CDR3 size: 15 residues. CDR1 SGHVS and CDR2 FQNEAQ come from the germline V gene. With 5 bases removed from V and 4 bases from J, the gap between germline ends came to 18 bases. The CDR3 bases are TGTGCCAGCAGCGCTAGACTAGTAGCGTCTTACGAGCAGTACTTC. This encodes CASSARLVASYEQYF.

The V and J genes are TRBV28 and TRBJ1-1; D is uncertain. The germline V gene encodes CDR1 MDHEN and CDR2 SYDVKM. V lost 6 bases and J 2 bases, leaving 7 bases between the germline ends. The CDR3 extends over 12 amino acids. The CDR3 loop reads CASSRLNTEAFF. The CDR3 DNA sequence: TGTGCCAGCAGCCGCCTAAACACTGAAGCTTTCTTT.

The chain combines TRBV6-6 with TRBJ2-1; 11 bases align to TRBD2. Germline-derived CDR1 and CDR2 are MNHNY and SVGAGI (reference sequence). This CDR3 is 14 amino acids long. V lost 8 bases, J lost 5 bases, and 5 bases stayed unmatched. CDR3 in DNA: TGTGCCAGCCGTAGCGGGAGGGTCAACAATGAGCAGTTCTTC. Its translation is CASRSGRVNNEQFF.

This clone showed up just a few times. The CDR3 sequence is CASSGTRSNTEAFF. In nucleotides, the CDR3 is TGTGCCAGCAGCGGGACACGGTCGAACACTGAAGCTTTCTTT. The rearrangement joins TRBV11-3 to TRBJ1-1; possibly TRBD1 for D (6 bases). Germline assignment: CDR1 SGHNT and CDR2 YENEEA. The CDR3 length is 14 residues. Trimming stripped 5 bases from V and 1 base from J, with 11 bases between.

The J gene is TRBJ2-1, the V gene TRBV2, with TRBD2 matching 9 bases. CDR3 size: 14 residues. Looked up from germline, CDR1 is SNHLY and CDR2 is FYNNEI. The trim removed 7 bases at V and 6 bases at J, leaving 7 bases unmatched. Written as DNA, the CDR3 is TGTGCCAGCAAGATAGCGGGAGATCGCAATGAGCAGTTCTTC. Residues: CASKIAGDRNEQFF.

The chain is built from TRBV9 and TRBJ2-7; TRBD2 is a possible D gene (6 bases). Trimming cost V 4 bases and J 7 bases, with 18 bases left between them. The CDR3 extends over 14 amino acids. Germline CDR1 SGDLS, CDR2 YYNGEE. The CDR3 loop reads CASSPSGQSGEQYF. The CDR3 coding sequence is TGTGCCAGCAGCCCCTCCGGACAAAGCGGGGAGCAGTACTTC. Supplemented by reference TRBV9 and TRBJ2-7, the full variable domain reads DSGVTQTPKHLITATGQRVTLRCSPRSGDLSVYWYQQSLDQGLQFLIQYYNGEERAKGNILERFSAQQFPDLHSELNLSSLELGDSALYFCASSPSGQSGEQYFGPGTRLTVT.

The V gene is TRBV28, the J gene TRBJ1-6; possible D gene TRBD1, 5 bases. Between the trimmed V and J ends, which lost 6 bases and 6 bases, there was a span of 15 bases. Germline loops: CDR1 MDHEN, CDR2 SYDVKM. This CDR3 region has 15 residues. CDR3 in amino acids: CASRSRVLGNSPLHF. CDR3 DNA: TGTGCCAGCAGATCCAGGGTACTGGGTAATTCACCCCTCCACTTT.

The CDR3 coding sequence is TGTGCCAGCAGCCTGCGGGGGACGGAGCTGTTTTTT. This codes for CASSLRGTELFF. The V gene is TRBV7-9, the J gene TRBJ2-2, with 7 bases aligning to TRBD2. Germline loops: CDR1 SEHNR, CDR2 FQNEAQ (reference sequence). There are 12 residues in the CDR3. J was trimmed by 10 bases and V by 5 bases; bases with no gene match: 4.

The rearrangement links TRBV27 to TRBJ2-2; D gene uncertain. The germline gives CDR1 MNHEY, CDR2 SMNVEV (reference sequence). V was cut by 2 bases and J by 6 bases, with 4 bases left in between. The CDR3 has 12 residues. The CDR3 sequence is CASSLIAGELFF. The CDR3 DNA reads TGTGCCAGCAGTTTAATCGCCGGGGAGCTGTTTTTT.